Presented here are 17 T cell receptor beta chains from one specimen sequenced in a study of control samples from healthy donors and cancer patients. The repertoire was sequenced with immunoSEQ multiplex PCR; TCRdb's copy has only in-frame clones and lacks some. The sample has approximately 120,000 clones, more than 70% seen once; the top ten hold roughly 3%. Sample: blood. Receptors were obtained from a man aged 60-69 years in good health.

The chain links TRBV6-5 to TRBJ1-1; D unclear. This CDR3 has 12 residues. Germline loops: CDR1 MNHEY, CDR2 SVGAGI. V lost 10 bases to trimming and J lost 0 bases, with 9 bases between them. CDR3 in DNA: TGTGCCACCCATCTGTTGAACACTGAAGCTTTCTTT. It translates to CATHLLNTEAFF.

This chain joins TRBV5-6 and TRBJ2-2; TRBD2 matches 10 bases. V gave up 2 bases and J gave up 4 bases; unmatched junction bases: 2. The CDR3 consists of 15 residues. Germline CDR1 and CDR2: SGHDT and YYEEEE. As DNA, the CDR3 is TGTGCCAGCAGCTTTCCTAGCGGGGGCACCGGGGAGCTGTTTTTT. Protein: CASSFPSGGTGELFF.

CDR3 loop: CASSRTGDLGKLFF. The CDR3 region has the DNA TGTGCCAGCAGCAGAACAGGGGATTTGGGAAAACTGTTTTTT. V gene TRBV5-6 combines with J gene TRBJ1-4, with TRBD1 identical over 7 bases. The CDR3 loop spans 14 amino acids. V lost 4 bases, J lost 10 bases, and 10 bases stayed unmatched. CDR1 and CDR2 from the germline V gene are SGHDT and YYEEEE.

The rearrangement uses TRBV6-5 and TRBJ1-5; 8 bases map to TRBD1. The germline V gene has CDR1 MNHEY and CDR2 SVGAGI. J gave up 7 bases and V 11 bases, and 13 bases lay outside the gene matches. The CDR3 runs 14 residues. The CDR3 sequence: CASGRGPSSQPQHF. CDR3 bases: TGTGCCTCGGGCAGGGGGCCCTCATCGCAGCCCCAGCATTTT.

This clone was seen a single time. The rearrangement links TRBV19 to TRBJ1-1; 10 bases line up with TRBD1. The V gene's germline CDR1 is LNHDA and CDR2 SQIVND (reference sequence). The CDR3 is made up of 14 amino acids. V lost 8 bases to trimming and J lost 11 bases; unmatched junction nucleotides: 14. CDR3 amino acids: CASQVPGQGVNAFF. For the CDR3, the DNA is TGTGCCAGTCAAGTCCCCGGACAGGGGGTGAATGCTTTCTTT.

V and J are TRBV7-2 and TRBJ2-1; 11 positions agree with TRBD2. There are 16 residues in the CDR3. Unmatched junction bases numbered 4, after V lost 1 base and J lost 5 bases. The V gene's germline CDR1 is SGHTA and CDR2 FQGNSA. The DNA for the CDR3 is TGTGCCAGCAGCTTAGTAGCGGGGGGGAGTCACAATGAGCAGTTCTTC. Its translation: CASSLVAGGSHNEQFF.

This chain links TRBV11-2 with TRBJ1-3; D remains unclear. The CDR3 covers 12 residues. Trimming cost V 3 bases and J 0 bases, with 0 bases left between them. Germline V gene lookup returns CDR1 SGHAT and CDR2 FQNNGV. CDR3 DNA sequence: TGTGCCAGCAGCTTCTCTGGAAACACCATATATTTT. Protein product: CASSFSGNTIYF.

The rearrangement uses TRBV5-1 and TRBJ2-5, with 7 nucleotides matching TRBD1. The CDR3 length is 14 residues. V lost 4 bases to trimming and J lost 1 base; unmatched junction nucleotides: 4. CDR1 is SGHRS and CDR2 is YFSETQ in the germline V gene. CDR3 bases: TGCGCCAGCAGCACGGGACAGTCCCAAGAGACCCAGTACTTC. Translation: CASSTGQSQETQYF. Filled out from reference TRBV5-1 and TRBJ2-5, the complete variable domain reads KAGVTQTPRYLIKTRGQQVTLSCSPISGHRSVSWYQQTPGQGLQFLFEYFSETQRNKGNFPGRFSGRQFSNSRSEMNVSTLELGDSALYLCASSTGQSQETQYFGPGTRLLVL.

The rearrangement uses TRBV21-1 and TRBJ2-3; the table's D call, TRBD1, has no DNA check behind it. TRBV21-1 corresponds to a pseudogene. CDR3 length: 17 residues. CDR3 DNA sequence: TGTGCCAGCAGCAAGGGGACGGGACAGGGGAAAATAGATACGCAGTATTTT. Amino acid sequence: CASSKGTGQGKIDTQYF.

The V and J genes are TRBV7-3 and TRBJ1-5; no definite D call. Germline lookup yields CDR1 SGHTA and CDR2 FQGTGA. V lost 5 bases to trimming and J lost 2 bases, with 10 bases between them. This CDR3 has 14 amino acids. In DNA, the CDR3 is TGTGCCAGCAGCCTTGGGGATCGCAATCAGCCCCAGCATTTT. It translates to CASSLGDRNQPQHF. Using reference TRBV7-3 and TRBJ1-5 for the parts outside the CDR3, the full variable domain is GAGVSQTPSNKVTEKGKYVELRCDPISGHTALYWYRQSLGQGPEFLIYFQGTGAADDSGLPNDRFFAVRPEGSVSTLKIQRTERGDSAVYLCASSLGDRNQPQHFGDGTRLSIL.

The chain is built from TRBV4-2 and TRBJ2-2, with 10 bases fitting TRBD1. V gave up 1 base and J gave up 5 bases; unmatched junction bases: 4. Germline V CDR1 and CDR2: LGHNA, YNFKEQ. The CDR3 is made up of 16 amino acids. CDR3 DNA: TGTGCCAGCAGCCAAGGGGGACAGGGGAGGACCGGGGAGCTGTTTTTT. Protein sequence: CASSQGGQGRTGELFF.

Comments on this clone: Compared with germline, one end of the junction differs, possibly owing to a read error. This chain connects TRBV7-9 to TRBJ2-2; D ambiguous. The CDR3 spans 14 residues. Germline-derived CDR1 and CDR2 are SEHNR and FQNEAQ (reference sequence). The CDR3 coding sequence is TGTGCCAGCAGCTTATTGGCCGGTACCGGAGAGCTGTTTTTT. Protein: CASSLLAGTGELFF. Supplemented by reference TRBV7-9 and TRBJ2-2, the full variable domain reads DTGVSQNPRHKITKRGQNVTFRCDPISEHNRLYWYRQTLGQGPEFLTYFQNEAQLEKSRLLSDRFSAERPKGSFSTLEIQRTEQGDSAMYLCASSLLAGTGELFFGEGSRLTVL.

This chain uses TRBV3-1 (or the pseudogene TRBV3-2) with TRBJ1-2, with 7 positions matching TRBD1. CDR3 length: 15 residues. The germline CDR1 and CDR2 sequences are LGHDT and YNNKEL (reference sequence). Losses at the gene ends were 3 bases for V and 1 base for J; bases not matched to a gene: 5. For the CDR3, the DNA is TGTGCCAGCAGCCAGTACAGGGGTAGTAACTATGGCTACACCTTC. Protein product: CASSQYRGSNYGYTF.

The chain employs TRBV5-1 and TRBJ1-1, with a possible D match to TRBD1 (5 bases). This CDR3 spans 14 amino acids. CDR1 is SGHRS, CDR2 YFSETQ, per germline. The ends were cut back, 0 bases at V and 4 bases at J, with 10 bases in the middle. The DNA for the CDR3 is TGCGCCAGCAGCTTGGGGGGGACCGGCACTGAAGCTTTCTTT. It encodes CASSLGGTGTEAFF.

V and J are TRBV28 and TRBJ1-2; the match to TRBD1 covers 7 bases. The trim removed 3 bases at V and 8 bases at J, leaving 6 bases unmatched. The CDR3 consists of 13 residues. CDR1 MDHEN and CDR2 SYDVKM come from the germline V gene. The CDR3 is CASSFLQGIGYTF. CDR3 coding DNA: TGTGCCAGCAGTTTCTTACAGGGGATCGGCTACACCTTC.

The gene calls are TRBV3-1 (or the pseudogene TRBV3-2) and TRBJ1-6; D gene ambiguous. The CDR3 loop spans 14 amino acids. Trimming removed 0 bases from V and 8 bases from J, with 8 bases in between. CDR1 LGHDT and CDR2 YNNKEL come from the germline V gene (reference sequence). CDR3 nucleotide sequence: TGTGCCAGCAGCCAAGATTTGTCAGATTCACCCCTCCACTTT. It codes for CASSQDLSDSPLHF.

The chain employs TRBV6-5 and TRBJ2-3, with unresolved D. The CDR3 length is 14 residues. Trimming shortened V by 6 bases and J by 2 bases, and 12 bases separated the two germline ends. The germline V gene encodes CDR1 MNHEY and CDR2 SVGAGI. CDR3 bases: TGTGCCAGCAGCGTCGTAGGGATCACAGATACGCAGTATTTT. Translating it yields CASSVVGITDTQYF.